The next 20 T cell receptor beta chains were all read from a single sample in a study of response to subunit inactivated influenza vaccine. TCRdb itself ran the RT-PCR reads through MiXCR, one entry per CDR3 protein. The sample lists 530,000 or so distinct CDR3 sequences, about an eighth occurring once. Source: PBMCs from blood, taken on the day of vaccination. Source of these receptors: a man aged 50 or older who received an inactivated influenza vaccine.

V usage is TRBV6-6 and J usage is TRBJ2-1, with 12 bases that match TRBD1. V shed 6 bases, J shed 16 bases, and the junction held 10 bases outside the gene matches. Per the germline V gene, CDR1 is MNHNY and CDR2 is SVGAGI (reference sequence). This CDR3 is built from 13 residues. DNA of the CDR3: TGTGCCAGCAGCGCGGCCCCAGGGACAGGGGGCTTCTTC. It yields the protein CASSAAPGTGGFF.

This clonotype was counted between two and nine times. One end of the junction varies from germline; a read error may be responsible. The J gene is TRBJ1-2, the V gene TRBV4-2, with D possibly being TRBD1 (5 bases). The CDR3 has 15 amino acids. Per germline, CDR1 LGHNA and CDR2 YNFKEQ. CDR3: CASSQDKTANYCYTF. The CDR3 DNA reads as TGTGCCAGCAGCCAAGATAAGACAGCTAACTATTGCTACACCTTC.

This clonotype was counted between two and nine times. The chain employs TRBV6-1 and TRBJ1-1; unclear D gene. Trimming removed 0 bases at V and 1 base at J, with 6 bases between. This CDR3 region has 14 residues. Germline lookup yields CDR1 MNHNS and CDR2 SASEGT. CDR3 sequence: CASSEASANTEAFF. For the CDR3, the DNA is TGTGCCAGCAGTGAAGCGTCGGCGAACACTGAAGCTTTCTTT.

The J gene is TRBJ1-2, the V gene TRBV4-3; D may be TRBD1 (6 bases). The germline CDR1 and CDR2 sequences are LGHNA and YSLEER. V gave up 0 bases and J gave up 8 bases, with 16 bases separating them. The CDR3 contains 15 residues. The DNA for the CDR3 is TGCGCCAGCAGCCAAGACCTCCAAGGGGGTCGGGGCTACACCTTC. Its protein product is CASSQDLQGGRGYTF.

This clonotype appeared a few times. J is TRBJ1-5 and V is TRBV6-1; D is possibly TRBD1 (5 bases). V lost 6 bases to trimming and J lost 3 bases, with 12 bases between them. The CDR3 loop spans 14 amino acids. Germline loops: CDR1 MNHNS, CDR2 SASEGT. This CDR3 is CASSSRQFNQPQHF. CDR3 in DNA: TGTGCCAGCAGCTCCCGACAGTTCAATCAGCCCCAGCATTTT.

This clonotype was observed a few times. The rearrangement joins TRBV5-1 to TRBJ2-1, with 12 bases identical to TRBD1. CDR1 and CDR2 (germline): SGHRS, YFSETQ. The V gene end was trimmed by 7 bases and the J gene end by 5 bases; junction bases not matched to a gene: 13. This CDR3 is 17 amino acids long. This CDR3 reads CASSPPGTGGAHNEQFF. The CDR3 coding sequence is TGCGCCAGCTCACCTCCCGGGACAGGGGGCGCGCACAATGAGCAGTTCTTC.

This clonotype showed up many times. The CDR3 DNA sequence: TGTGCCAGCAGCTCACGCAGCGCGAACACCGGGGAGCTGTTTTTT. It specifies CASSSRSANTGELFF. The chain is built from TRBV9 and TRBJ2-2; D is unresolved. This CDR3 region has 15 residues. Per the germline V gene, CDR1 is SGDLS and CDR2 is YYNGEE. V shed 4 bases and J shed 0 bases, with 10 bases lying between them.

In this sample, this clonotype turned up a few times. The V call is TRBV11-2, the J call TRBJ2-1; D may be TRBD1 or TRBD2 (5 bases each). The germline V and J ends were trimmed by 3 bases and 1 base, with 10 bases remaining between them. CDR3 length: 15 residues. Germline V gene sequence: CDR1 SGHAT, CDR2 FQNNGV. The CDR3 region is CASSFGTASYNEQFF. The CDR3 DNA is TGTGCCAGCAGCTTTGGGACGGCGTCCTACAATGAGCAGTTCTTC.

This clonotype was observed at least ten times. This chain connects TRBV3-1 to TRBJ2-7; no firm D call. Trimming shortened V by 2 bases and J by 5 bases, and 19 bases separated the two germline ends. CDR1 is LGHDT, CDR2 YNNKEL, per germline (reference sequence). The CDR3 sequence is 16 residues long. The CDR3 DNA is TGTGCCAGCAGCCAAACTCTACACACGATTATCCACGAGCAGTACTTC. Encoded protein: CASSQTLHTIIHEQYF.

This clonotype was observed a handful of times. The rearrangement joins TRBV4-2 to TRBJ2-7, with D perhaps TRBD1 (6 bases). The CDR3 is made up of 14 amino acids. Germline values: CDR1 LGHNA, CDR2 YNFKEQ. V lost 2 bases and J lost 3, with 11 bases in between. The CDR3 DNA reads TGTGCCAGCAGCCAATTTGTGACAGGCTACGAGCAGTACTTC. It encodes CASSQFVTGYEQYF.

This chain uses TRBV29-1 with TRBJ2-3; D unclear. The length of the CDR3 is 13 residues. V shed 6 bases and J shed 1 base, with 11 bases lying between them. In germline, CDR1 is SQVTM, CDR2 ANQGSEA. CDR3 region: CSVRGLRTDTQYF. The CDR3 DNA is TGCAGCGTCCGTGGGTTGCGCACAGATACGCAGTATTTT.

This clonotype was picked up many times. In DNA form, the CDR3 reads TGTGCCATCAGTGAGCCCCGGACAGGGGGCTACACTGAAGCTTTCTTT. Amino acid sequence: CAISEPRTGGYTEAFF. The chain carries TRBV10-3 and TRBJ1-1; 11 bases line up with TRBD1. The germline V gene encodes CDR1 ENHRY and CDR2 SYGVKD. V lost 2 bases to trimming and J lost 3 bases; unmatched junction nucleotides: 5. This CDR3 region has 16 residues.

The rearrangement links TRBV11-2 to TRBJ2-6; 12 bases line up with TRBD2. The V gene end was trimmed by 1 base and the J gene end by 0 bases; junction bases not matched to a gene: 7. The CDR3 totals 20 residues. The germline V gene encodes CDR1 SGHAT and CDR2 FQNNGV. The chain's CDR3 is CASSLGLAGVGRSGANVLTF. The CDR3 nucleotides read TGTGCCAGCAGCTTAGGACTAGCGGGGGTTGGCCGCTCTGGGGCCAACGTCCTGACTTTC. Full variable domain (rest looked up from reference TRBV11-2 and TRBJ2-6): EAGVAQSPRYKIIEKRQSVAFWCNPISGHATLYWYQQILGQGPKLLIQFQNNGVVDDSQLPKDRFSAERLKGVDSTLKIQPAKLEDSAVYLCASSLGLAGVGRSGANVLTFGAGSRLTVL.

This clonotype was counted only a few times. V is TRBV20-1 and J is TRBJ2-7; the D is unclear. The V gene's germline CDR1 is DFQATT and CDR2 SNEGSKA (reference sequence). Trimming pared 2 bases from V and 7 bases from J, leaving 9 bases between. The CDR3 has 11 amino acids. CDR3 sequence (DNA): TGCAGTGCTAGAAGGCGGAGTGAGCAGTACTTC. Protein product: CSARRRSEQYF.

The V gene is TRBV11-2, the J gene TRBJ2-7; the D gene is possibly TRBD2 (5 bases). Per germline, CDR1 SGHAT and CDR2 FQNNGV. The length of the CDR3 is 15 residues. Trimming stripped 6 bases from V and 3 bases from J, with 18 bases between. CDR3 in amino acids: CASSRIRGFRYEQYF. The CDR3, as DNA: TGTGCCAGCAGTCGCATACGGGGTTTTCGCTACGAGCAGTACTTC.

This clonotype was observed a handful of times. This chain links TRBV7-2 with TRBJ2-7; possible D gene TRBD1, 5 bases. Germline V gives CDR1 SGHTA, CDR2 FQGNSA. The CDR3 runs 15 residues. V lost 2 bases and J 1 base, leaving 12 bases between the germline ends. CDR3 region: CASSLLGLESYEQYF. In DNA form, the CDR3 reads TGTGCCAGCAGCTTACTGGGGCTAGAATCCTACGAGCAGTACTTC.

The CDR3 DNA is TGTGCCAGCAGCCAAGAAGGCAGCTCTGGGGCCAACGTCCTGACTTTC. Amino acids: CASSQEGSSGANVLTF. The chain is built from TRBV4-2 and TRBJ2-6; D gene ambiguous. Germline V CDR1 and CDR2: LGHNA, YNFKEQ. The CDR3 extends over 16 amino acids. Trimming cost V 0 bases and J 0 bases, with 6 bases left between them.

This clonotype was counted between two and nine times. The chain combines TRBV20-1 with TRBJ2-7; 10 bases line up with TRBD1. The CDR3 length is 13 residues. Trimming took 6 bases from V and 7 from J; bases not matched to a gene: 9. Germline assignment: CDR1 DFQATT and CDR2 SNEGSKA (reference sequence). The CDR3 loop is CSAVRDRGPEQYF. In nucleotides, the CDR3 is TGCAGTGCCGTCCGGGACAGGGGTCCGGAGCAGTACTTC.

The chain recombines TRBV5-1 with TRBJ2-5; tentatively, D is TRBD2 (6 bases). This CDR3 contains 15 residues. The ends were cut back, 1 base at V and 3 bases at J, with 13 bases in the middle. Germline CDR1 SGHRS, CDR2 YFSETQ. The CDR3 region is CASSLFGGTEETQYF. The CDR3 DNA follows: TGCGCCAGCAGCTTGTTCGGGGGTACCGAAGAGACCCAGTACTTC.

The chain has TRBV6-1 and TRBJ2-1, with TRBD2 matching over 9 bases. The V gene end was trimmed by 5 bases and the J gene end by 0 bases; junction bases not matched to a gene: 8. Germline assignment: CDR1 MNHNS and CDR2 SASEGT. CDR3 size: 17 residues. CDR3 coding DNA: TGTGCCAGCAGTCGTTTAGCGGGGGCCCTCTCCTACAATGAGCAGTTCTTC. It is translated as CASSRLAGALSYNEQFF.